This T cell receptor beta chain was documented in a study of technical replicates of blood from a handful of donors. CDR1 is SGHTA and CDR2 is FQGNSA in the germline V gene. The CDR3 has 14 amino acids. V was clipped by 2 bases and J by 0 bases, with 8 bases between them. The assay was immunoSEQ multiplex PCR, and TCRdb's table has in-frame clones only and misses some. The sample contains approximately 99,000 clones, 96% of which appear only once. This receptor was obtained from a human donor in good health. Material for sequencing was T cells isolated from PBMCs. The V and J genes are TRBV7-2 and TRBJ2-7; no clear D. CDR3 sequence: CASSLIADSYEQYF. CDR3 sequence (DNA): TGTGCCAGCAGCTTAATTGCAGACTCCTACGAGCAGTACTTC.